The T cell receptor (beta chain) under discussion was sequenced for a study of cytomegalovirus exposure and HLA in healthy donors (TCRdb year 2017). For the wider study: The 500 to 700 repertoires of the first cohort and the 120 validation repertoires were produced on the same platform, according to a later analysis. The study combined high-throughput TCR immunosequencing, statistical association of individual TCRs with disease status, and machine learning to predict cytomegalovirus infection status. The study aimed to test whether signatures of past pathogen exposure could be identified by cataloging public T cell receptors. A separate validation cohort of 90 to 150 different subjects was used in addition to the 666-subject first cohort.

Study-wide findings and limitations: In vitro tests confirmed that a few of the cytomegalovirus-associated TCR beta chains recognize cytomegalovirus antigens. The validation cohort had no HLA typing available for a later analysis, so co-occurrence within that cohort was assessed over all 120 or so repertoires. Subsequent analysis determined that TCRs grouped into clusters in the first cohort also showed a tendency toward co-occurrence across the 120 validation repertoires, and approximately 94% of cluster scores exceeded 0. The authors suggested that the approach could potentially be generalized to other disease states and immunological phenotypes. Most TCR sequences were seen in very few donors, while some public TCRs were found in many individuals. Cytomegalovirus status was reported to be diagnosed by the classifier with high specificity and sensitivity in both the original and validation cohorts. The study gave a list of 150 to 200 TCR beta chains associated with cytomegalovirus.

The donors were included in the validation cohort of over a hundred subjects, a group kept apart from the approximately 670-subject first cohort. Via the germline V gene, CDR1 is MNHEY and CDR2 SVGAGI. The CDR3 numbers 14 residues from cysteine through phenylalanine. Solely the CDR3 DNA is kept, with 42 bases framed from the first base. V lost 5 bases and J lost 4 bases; the stretch between them is 12 bases long. With respect to this clone: Its antigen is not yet known. There are no base qualities to consult, and no much larger clone falls within one base.

The library was built by means of the immunoSEQ multiplex PCR assay. From the authors' description of their analysis: A statistical classification framework was developed to diagnose cytomegalovirus status using the catalog of TCR beta chain sequences. TCRdb re-hosts the immuneACCESS table, in-frame sequences only. Its copies lack some clones; in the studies checked, an unresolved V gene accounts for under half of them, and the cause for the rest is not known. That table is the source of V, J and clone size, and D and trimming were worked out from the DNA. This sample has about 82,000 clones in its table, and 85% to 95% of those were observed once. The ten top clones hold roughly 0.65% of the sample.

The chain joins TRBV6-5 to TRBJ1-3; TRBD1 is perhaps the D gene, given 5 matching bases. The sequenced sample consisted of PBMCs. The source is a man between 18 and 29 years old in good health and CMV-seronegative. The nucleotide sequence reads as follows: TGTGCCAGCAGTCCGGGGGGACTCGGAAACACCATATATTTT. Its protein reads: CASSPGGLGNTIYF.